Below, 6 T cell receptor beta chains from the same sample are listed, as sequenced in a study of shared clonotypes between healthy human individuals. Only in-frame clones appear in the TCRdb table, and some are missing; sequencing was by immunoSEQ multiplex PCR. Of about 1.1 million clones listed, 60% to 85% are singletons. Sequences were obtained from memory CD4+ T cells from PBMCs. Subset denoted: CD45RA-negative fraction. Receptors were obtained from a man aged 18 to 29 in good health. Some clones in this sample may be carry-over from other donors' samples.

CDR3 amino acids: CASSSNPHSTDTQYF. The CDR3 DNA reads as TGTGCCAGCAGCTCCAACCCACACAGCACAGATACGCAGTATTTT. This rearrangement joins TRBV5-5 to TRBJ2-3, with D unresolved. The ends were cut back, 3 bases at V and 0 bases at J, with 11 bases in the middle. The CDR3 runs 15 residues. From germline, CDR1 is SGHKS and CDR2 YYEKEE (reference sequence).

V usage is TRBV7-3 and J usage is TRBJ1-1; tentatively, D is TRBD1 (5 bases). Germline V gives CDR1 SGHTA, CDR2 FQGTGA. The CDR3 consists of 15 residues. V gave up 2 bases and J gave up 4 bases, with 14 bases separating them. The CDR3 loop is CASSLGGGGFTEAFF. Written as DNA, the CDR3 is TGTGCCAGCAGCTTAGGTGGGGGTGGTTTCACTGAAGCTTTCTTT.

The gene calls are TRBV2 and TRBJ1-1; D is unresolved. The CDR3 runs 14 residues. Germline assignment: CDR1 SNHLY and CDR2 FYNNEI. V lost 3 bases to trimming and J lost 10 bases, with 18 bases between them. The CDR3, as DNA: TGTGCCAGCAGTGAGAAACACACCGGACGAGGAGCTTTCTTT. This translates into CASSEKHTGRGAFF.

This chain links TRBV4-3 with TRBJ2-7; 9 nucleotides line up with TRBD1. The CDR3 covers 15 residues. V dropped 1 base and J dropped 6; count of bases not matched to a gene: 7. Germline V CDR1 and CDR2: LGHNA, YSLEER. The CDR3 bases are TGCGCCAGCAGCCAAGGTTACAGGGGGCAAAGCGAGCAGTACTTC. Protein: CASSQGYRGQSEQYF.

This clone was observed a handful of times. The gene calls are TRBV27 and TRBJ1-5; D gene uncertain. Germline values: CDR1 MNHEY, CDR2 SMNVEV (reference sequence). This CDR3 is 15 amino acids long. The V end lost 2 bases, the J end lost 0 bases, and 8 bases lay between the germline ends. In nucleotides, the CDR3 is TGTGCCAGCAGTTTAGCGCCCTCTAGCAATCAGCCCCAGCATTTT. Translation: CASSLAPSSNQPQHF.

The V call is TRBV5-4, the J call TRBJ2-7; the match to TRBD1 covers 7 bases. This CDR3 region has 13 residues. CDR1 SGHNT and CDR2 YYREEE come from the germline V gene (reference sequence). V gave up 4 bases and J gave up 7 bases; unmatched junction bases: 8. CDR3 coding DNA: TGTGCCAGCAGCCCCCGAGGGGGCGGGGAGCAGTACTTC. Protein product: CASSPRGGGEQYF.